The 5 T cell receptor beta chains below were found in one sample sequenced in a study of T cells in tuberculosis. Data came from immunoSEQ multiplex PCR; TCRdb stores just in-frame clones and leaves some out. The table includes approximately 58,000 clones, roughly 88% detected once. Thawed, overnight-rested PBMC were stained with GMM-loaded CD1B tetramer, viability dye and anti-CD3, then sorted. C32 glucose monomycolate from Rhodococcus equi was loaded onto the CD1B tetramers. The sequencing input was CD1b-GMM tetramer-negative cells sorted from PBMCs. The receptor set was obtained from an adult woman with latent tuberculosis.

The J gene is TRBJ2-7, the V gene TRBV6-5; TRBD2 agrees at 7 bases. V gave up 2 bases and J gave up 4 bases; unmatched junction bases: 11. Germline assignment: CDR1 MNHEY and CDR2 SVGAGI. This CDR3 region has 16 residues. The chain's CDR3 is CASSYRASGDSYEQYF. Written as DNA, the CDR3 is TGTGCCAGCAGTTACCGGGCTAGCGGTGACTCTTACGAGCAGTACTTC.

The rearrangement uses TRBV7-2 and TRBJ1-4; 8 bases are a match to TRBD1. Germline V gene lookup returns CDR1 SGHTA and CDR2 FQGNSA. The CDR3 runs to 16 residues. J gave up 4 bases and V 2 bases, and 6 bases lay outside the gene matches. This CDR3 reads CASSLLGQGGNEKLFF. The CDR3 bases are TGTGCCAGCAGCTTACTAGGACAGGGTGGTAATGAAAAACTGTTTTTT.

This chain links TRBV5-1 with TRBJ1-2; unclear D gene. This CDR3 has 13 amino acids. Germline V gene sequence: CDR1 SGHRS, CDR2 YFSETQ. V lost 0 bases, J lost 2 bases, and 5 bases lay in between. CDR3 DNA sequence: TGCGCCAGCAGCTTGGGCCGGAACTATGGCTACACCTTC. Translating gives CASSLGRNYGYTF.

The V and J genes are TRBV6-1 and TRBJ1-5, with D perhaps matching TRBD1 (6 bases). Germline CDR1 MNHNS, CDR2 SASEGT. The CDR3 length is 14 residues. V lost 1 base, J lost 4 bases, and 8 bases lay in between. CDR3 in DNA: TGTGCCAGCAGTGAAGGGACAGAGAATCAGCCCCAGCATTTT. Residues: CASSEGTENQPQHF.

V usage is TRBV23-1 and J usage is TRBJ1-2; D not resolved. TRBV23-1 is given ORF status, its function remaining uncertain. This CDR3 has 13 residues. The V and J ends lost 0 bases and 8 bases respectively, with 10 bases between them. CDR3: CASSQSSRRGYTF. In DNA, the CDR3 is TGCGCCAGCAGTCAATCGAGCCGGAGGGGCTACACCTTC.